The next 13 T cell receptor beta chains were all read from a single sample in a study of T cell repertoires in cytomegalovirus infection. MiXCR was run by TCRdb on the reads, yielding one entry per CDR3 protein. The sample carries hundreds of thousands of distinct CDR3 sequences, 24% recorded once. The sample taken for sequencing was CD8+ T cells from PBMCs. Every receptor here comes from a human donor in good health (CMV status not recorded). Some clones in this sample may be carry-over from other donors' samples.

V is TRBV6-2 or TRBV6-3 and J is TRBJ2-2, with D uncertain. Deletions cut 7 bases from V and 5 bases from J, with 14 bases between. The germline gives CDR1 MNHEY, CDR2 SVGEGT. This CDR3 contains 14 residues. The CDR3 loop reads CASNPSKGTGELFF. Written as DNA, the CDR3 is TGTGCCAGCAACCCCTCAAAAGGAACCGGGGAGCTGTTTTTT.

This clonotype was detected a few times. CDR3 amino acids: CASNPTGLSYNEQFF. The DNA of the CDR3 is TGTGCCAGCAACCCGACGGGACTTTCCTACAATGAGCAGTTCTTC. V gene TRBV6-2 or TRBV6-3 combines with J gene TRBJ2-1; possible D gene TRBD2, 6 bases. Germline assignment: CDR1 MNHEY and CDR2 SVGEGT. This CDR3 spans 15 amino acids. Trimming took 7 bases from V and 1 from J, leaving 14 bases between them.

This clonotype was recorded a few times. The V and J genes are TRBV7-9 and TRBJ2-2, with D unresolved. This CDR3 contains 13 residues. V shed 4 bases and J shed 7 bases, with 10 bases lying between them. CDR1 and CDR2 from the germline V gene are SEHNR and FQNEAQ (reference sequence). This CDR3 reads CASSSPRFGELFF. For the CDR3, the DNA is TGTGCCAGCAGCTCTCCTCGTTTCGGGGAGCTGTTTTTT.

The chain uses TRBV2 and TRBJ1-3, with no clear D. Looked up from germline, CDR1 is SNHLY and CDR2 is FYNNEI. There are 16 residues in the CDR3. Trimming cost V 6 bases and J 0 bases, with 15 bases left between them. DNA for the CDR3: TGTGCCAGCAGAGGTCGGACTCCTAGCTCTGGAAACACCATATATTTT. This codes for CASRGRTPSSGNTIYF. Drawing the rest from reference TRBV2 and TRBJ1-3, the complete variable domain is EPEVTQTPSHQVTQMGQEVILRCVPISNHLYFYWYRQILGQKVEFLVSFYNNEISEKSEIFDDQFSVERPDGSNFTLKIRSTKLEDSAMYFCASRGRTPSSGNTIYFGEGSWLTVV.

This chain uses TRBV7-9 with TRBJ2-7; D may correspond to TRBD1 or TRBD2 (5 bases each). Trimming pared 5 bases from V and 3 bases from J, leaving 14 bases between. The CDR3 consists of 14 residues. Germline assignment: CDR1 SEHNR and CDR2 FQNEAQ (reference sequence). The CDR3 region has the DNA TGTGCCAGCAGCCCCGAGAGGGGAGACTACGAGCAGTACTTC. Protein sequence: CASSPERGDYEQYF.

The J gene is TRBJ2-1, the V gene TRBV29-1, with 11 bases fitting TRBD2. Trimming cost V 1 base and J 9 bases; bases outside gene matches: 2. Germline V gene lookup returns CDR1 SQVTM and CDR2 ANQGSEA. The CDR3 length is 13 residues. The chain's CDR3 is CSVEVAGGLEQFF. The CDR3 DNA reads TGCAGCGTTGAAGTAGCGGGGGGGCTTGAGCAGTTCTTC.

A remark on this clonotype: The germline gene is not matched at one end of the junction; a read error may be the cause. The chain employs TRBV12-3 or TRBV12-4 and TRBJ2-1; 12 nucleotides agree with TRBD2. There are 15 residues in the CDR3. The CDR3 DNA sequence: TGTGCCAGCAGTCTAGCGGGGGGGTGGAACAATGAGCAGTTCTTC. This translates into CASSLAGGWNNEQFF.

This clonotype was counted at least ten times. In DNA, the CDR3 is TGTGCCAGCGCACCCCCTAGACCGAGACAAGAGACCCAGTACTTC. Its translation: CASAPPRPRQETQYF. V and J are TRBV7-9 and TRBJ2-5; D ambiguous. This CDR3 is built from 15 residues. V lost 8 bases to trimming and J lost 2 bases, with 18 bases between them. The V gene's germline CDR1 is SEHNR and CDR2 FQNEAQ (reference sequence).

This clonotype has at least ten counts. The J gene is TRBJ2-3, the V gene TRBV7-2, with 11 bases lining up with TRBD2. Germline V gene sequence: CDR1 SGHTA, CDR2 FQGNSA. This CDR3 region has 16 residues. V gave up 2 bases and J gave up 3 bases; unmatched junction bases: 4. The CDR3 sequence: CASSLYVAGGTDTQYF. The CDR3 DNA reads as TGTGCCAGCAGCTTATACGTAGCGGGGGGGACAGATACGCAGTATTTT. The full variable domain, its missing parts supplied by reference TRBV7-2 and TRBJ2-3, is GAGVSQSPSNKVTEKGKDVELRCDPISGHTALYWYRQSLGQGLEFLIYFQGNSAPDKSGLPSDRFSAERTGGSVSTLTIQRTQQEDSAVYLCASSLYVAGGTDTQYFGPGTRLTVL.

Concerning this clonotype: An end of the junction differs from the germline gene, which may be a read error. The chain has TRBV7-6 and TRBJ2-7; 9 positions agree with TRBD2. The CDR3 runs to 14 residues. From germline, CDR1 is SGHVS and CDR2 FNYEAQ. CDR3 sequence (DNA): TGTGTCAGCAGCCTTAGCGGGGGATTATACGAGCAGTACTTC. It is translated as CVSSLSGGLYEQYF.

In this sample, this clonotype turned up once. CDR3 sequence (DNA): TGCGCCAGCCGTCAAAGACATGAGGCAAATAAGACTCCCGAGCAGTACGTC. This translates into CASRQRHEANKTPEQYV. The gene calls are TRBV23-1 and TRBJ2-7; D remains ambiguous. TRBV23-1 counts as an open reading frame of uncertain function. The CDR3 loop spans 17 amino acids.

The chain couples TRBV28 to TRBJ2-4; perhaps TRBD1 as D (5 bases). Germline CDR1 and CDR2: MDHEN and SYDVKM. This CDR3 comprises 15 residues. Trimming removed 4 bases from V and 0 bases from J, with 10 bases in between. Here the CDR3 DNA reads TGTGCCAGCAGTTGGACACCTTTAGCCAAAAACATTCAGTACTTC. Translating it yields CASSWTPLAKNIQYF.

Ten or more counts support this clonotype. The chain has TRBV7-9 and TRBJ2-3; TRBD2 is a possible D gene (5 bases). The CDR3 sequence is 16 residues long. The ends were cut back, 2 bases at V and 2 bases at J, with 14 bases in the middle. Germline CDR1 reads SEHNR; CDR2 reads FQNEAQ (reference sequence). CDR3 sequence reads: CASSLMLVDYTDTQYF. In DNA, the CDR3 is TGTGCCAGCAGCTTAATGCTCGTTGACTACACAGATACGCAGTATTTT. The whole variable domain, filled in from reference TRBV7-9 and TRBJ2-3, reads DTGVSQNPRHKITKRGQNVTFRCDPISEHNRLYWYRQTLGQGPEFLTYFQNEAQLEKSRLLSDRFSAERPKGSFSTLEIQRTEQGDSAMYLCASSLMLVDYTDTQYFGPGTRLTVL.